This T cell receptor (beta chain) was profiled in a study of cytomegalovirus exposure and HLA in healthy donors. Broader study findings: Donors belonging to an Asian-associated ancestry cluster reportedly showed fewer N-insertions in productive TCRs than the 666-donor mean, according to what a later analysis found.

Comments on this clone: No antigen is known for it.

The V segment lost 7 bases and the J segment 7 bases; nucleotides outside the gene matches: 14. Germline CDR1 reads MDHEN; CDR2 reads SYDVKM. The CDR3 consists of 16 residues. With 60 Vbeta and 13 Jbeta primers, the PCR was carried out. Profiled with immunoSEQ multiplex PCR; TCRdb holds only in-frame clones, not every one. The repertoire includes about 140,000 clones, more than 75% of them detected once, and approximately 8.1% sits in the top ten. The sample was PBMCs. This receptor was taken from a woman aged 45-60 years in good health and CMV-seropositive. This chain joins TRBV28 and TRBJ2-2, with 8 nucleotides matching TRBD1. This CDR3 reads CASTIPGQGIGGELFF. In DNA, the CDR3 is TGTGCCAGCACCATACCCGGACAGGGTATCGGCGGGGAGCTGTTTTTT.